This T cell receptor beta chain originates from a study of T cells in localized non-small cell lung cancer (dated by TCRdb to 2018 to 2021). About the study as a whole: T cell repertoires of fewer than 250 early-stage NSCLC patients were analyzed, with tumors being compared against uninvolved tumor-adjacent lungs. All 240 or so NSCLC patients in the cohort were treatment-naive and had localized lung tumors that were resected. A mean age of 66.3 years was recorded for the NSCLC patients, of whom under 150 were male and about 100 were female. General conclusions and limits of the study: Because multi-region sequencing of the tumors was not done, intratumor heterogeneity could not be ruled out. Longer overall survival was associated with higher blood T cell density, whereas shorter survival was associated with higher adjacent-lung clonality. The highest T cell clonality was observed in uninvolved tumor-adjacent lung, where clonality exceeded that of tumor, suggesting that antigenic responses were more focused in uninvolved tumor-adjacent lung. Since the design was exploratory, TCR variables were selected using unadjusted p-values with no false-discovery rate correction. Of the top 100 tumor clones, a median of roughly 56 were detected in paired uninvolved adjacent lung; roughly 29 were also among that lung's top 100.

This clone was detected ten times or more. Its antigen has not been determined. Per-base quality was not reported, and no clone a single base away is much larger than it. At diagnosis, peripheral blood, uninvolved tumor-adjacent lung and tumor were collected and were preserved as a mix of fresh-frozen and FFPE material. The immunoSEQ Assay was used to sequence TCR beta CDR3 regions from DNA. The source study handled its data this way. T cell density was computed as TCR beta template counts normalized to usable DNA estimated by amplifying housekeeping genes. Using the preseqR package, richness was estimated by extrapolating to 120,000 templates for tissue samples and 400,000 templates for PBMC samples. Clonality was defined by subtracting Pielou's evenness from one. Tissue-enriched TCRs were identified through differential abundance testing performed on productive amino-acid clonotypes, with a minimum total count of 5 and an alpha of 0.1. The Jaccard Index and the Morisita Overlap Index were used to measure how much the repertoires overlapped between compartments. GLIPH grouped TCR beta CDR3s together with public tetramer-defined viral CDR3s, and a viral motif had to include at least three viral sequences and show V-gene enrichment. Not all clones reach the TCRdb copy of this immuneACCESS table, which keeps in-frame sequences only. Checked studies attribute under half of the gap to unresolved V genes and leave the rest unexplained. V, J and clone size derive from that table, while D and trimming were established from the DNA sequence. In all, the sample holds over 10,000 clones, and roughly 30% of those were seen once. Of the sample, roughly 7.9% is held by the ten largest clones.

The CDR3 covers 16 residues, taking in both the cysteine and the phenylalanine. The sequence is cut down to CDR3 DNA, 48 bases in frame from base 1. CDR1 and CDR2 were assigned from the germline V gene as SGHNT and YENEEA. V has 2 bases trimmed and J has 2 bases trimmed; junction bases matching no gene number 6. The sequence derives from an older female donor with stage I lung adenocarcinoma. Source: lung tumor tissue, taken before any cancer treatment. The V and J genes are TRBV11-3 and TRBJ1-2; TRBD1 fits 9 bases in the junction. The sequenced DNA is TGTGCCAGCAGCTTAATACAGGGGGCCTTGAACTATGGCTACACCTTC. Its amino acids are CASSLIQGALNYGYTF.